Given below is one T cell receptor (beta chain) in context. This specimen comes from a study of control samples from healthy donors and cancer patients. Sequencing was performed with immunoSEQ multiplex PCR; in TCRdb, only in-frame clones are kept and a portion is missing. Counted here are around 120,000 clones, approximately 88% occurring once; the ten biggest clones make up about 3.2%. Trimming cost V 0 bases and J 0 bases, with 2 bases left between them. Germline CDR1 reads SGHTA; CDR2 reads FQGNSA. The CDR3 is 13 amino acids. Sequenced sample: blood. This rearrangement joins TRBV7-2 to TRBJ1-1; D gene uncertain. This TCR derives from a man aged 35 to 55 in good health. In DNA form, the CDR3 reads TGTGCCAGCAGCTTAGCGTTGAACACTGAAGCTTTCTTT. Its protein is CASSLALNTEAFF.